This entry describes one T cell receptor beta chain. Its cognate antigen is unknown. Germline CDR1 is SGHDT and CDR2 is YYEEEE. Trimming shortened V by 1 base and J by 2 bases, and 15 bases separated the two germline ends. This CDR3 is built from 16 residues. These data are taken from a study of cytomegalovirus exposure and HLA in healthy donors. This PCR relied on a set of 60 Vbeta primers and 13 Jbeta primers. Here immunoSEQ multiplex PCR was the method, and the copy in TCRdb shows in-frame clones only, minus some. The sample lists 170,000 or so clones; 60% to 85% were seen once. Overall study findings and caveats: A later analysis linked roughly 17,000 TCR beta sequences to HLA alleles at 0.05 false discovery rate. Previous analysis showed most TCR beta V segments were productive about 90% or about 30% of the time. Relative to equally common others, HLA-associated TCR beta chains showed greater clonal expansion in a later analysis.

The clonotype originates from a man aged 35 to 55 in good health and CMV-seronegative. The sample was PBMCs. The V and J genes are TRBV5-6 and TRBJ2-5, with a possible D match to TRBD2 (6 bases). CDR3 sequence reads: CASSLLGGTQQETQYF. CDR3 nucleotides: TGTGCCAGCAGCTTGCTCGGAGGGACCCAACAAGAGACCCAGTACTTC. The full variable domain, completed using reference TRBV5-6 and TRBJ2-5, is DAGVTQSPTHLIKTRGQQVTLRCSPKSGHDTVSWYQQALGQGPQFIFQYYEEEERQRGNFPDRFSGHQFPNYSSELNVNALLLGDSALYLCASSLLGGTQQETQYFGPGTRLLVL.